This T cell receptor (beta chain) was identified during a study of identical twins. The study, taken as a whole, reports: The study found excess low generation probability among twin-shared out-of-frame alpha sequences. Within monozygotic twins, out-of-frame TCR alpha sharing was underestimated by the models.

This clonotype was counted between two and nine times. Its antigen remains unknown. Trimming pared 5 bases from V and 0 bases from J, leaving 12 bases between. The CDR3 sequence is 15 residues long. Germline CDR1 MNHEY, CDR2 SMNVEV (reference sequence). TCRdb called the 5' RACE reads again in MiXCR, with one record for every CDR3 protein. The sample lists 640,000 or so distinct CDR3 sequences, 5.5% to 7.5% occurring once. Source material: naive T cells sorted from blood. The genes are TRBV27 and TRBJ2-3, with D tentatively TRBD1 or TRBD2 (5 bases each). This receptor was identified in a man younger than 30 in good health. Written as DNA, the CDR3 is TGTGCCAGCAGTGGCCGGGACCATAGCACAGATACGCAGTATTTT. Amino acid sequence: CASSGRDHSTDTQYF.